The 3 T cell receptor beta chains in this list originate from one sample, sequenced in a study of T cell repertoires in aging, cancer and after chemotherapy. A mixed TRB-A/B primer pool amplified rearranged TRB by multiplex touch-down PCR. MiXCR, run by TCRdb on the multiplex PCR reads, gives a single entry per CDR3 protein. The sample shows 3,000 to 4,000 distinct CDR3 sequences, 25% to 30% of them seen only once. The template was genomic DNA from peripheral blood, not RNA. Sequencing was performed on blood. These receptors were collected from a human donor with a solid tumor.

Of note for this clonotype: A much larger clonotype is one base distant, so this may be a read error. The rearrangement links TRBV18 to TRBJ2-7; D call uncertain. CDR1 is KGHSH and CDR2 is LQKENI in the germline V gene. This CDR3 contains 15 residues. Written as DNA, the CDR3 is TGTGTCAGCTCACCAGGATCAGGCAGGCCCTACGAGCAGTACGTC. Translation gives CVSSPGSGRPYEQYV.

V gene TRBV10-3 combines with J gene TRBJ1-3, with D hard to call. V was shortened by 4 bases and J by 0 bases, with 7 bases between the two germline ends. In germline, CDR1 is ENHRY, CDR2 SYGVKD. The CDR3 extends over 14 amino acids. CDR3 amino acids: CAISADISGNTIYF. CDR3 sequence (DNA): TGTGCCATCAGTGCTGACATCTCTGGAAACACCATATATTTT.

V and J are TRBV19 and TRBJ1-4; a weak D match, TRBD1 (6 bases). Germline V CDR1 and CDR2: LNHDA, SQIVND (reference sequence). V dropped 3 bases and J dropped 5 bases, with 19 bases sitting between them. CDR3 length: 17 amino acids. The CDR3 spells CASSIGGQGRGNEKLFF. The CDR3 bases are TGTGCCAGTAGTATTGGAGGCCAGGGAAGGGGGAATGAAAAACTGTTTTTT.